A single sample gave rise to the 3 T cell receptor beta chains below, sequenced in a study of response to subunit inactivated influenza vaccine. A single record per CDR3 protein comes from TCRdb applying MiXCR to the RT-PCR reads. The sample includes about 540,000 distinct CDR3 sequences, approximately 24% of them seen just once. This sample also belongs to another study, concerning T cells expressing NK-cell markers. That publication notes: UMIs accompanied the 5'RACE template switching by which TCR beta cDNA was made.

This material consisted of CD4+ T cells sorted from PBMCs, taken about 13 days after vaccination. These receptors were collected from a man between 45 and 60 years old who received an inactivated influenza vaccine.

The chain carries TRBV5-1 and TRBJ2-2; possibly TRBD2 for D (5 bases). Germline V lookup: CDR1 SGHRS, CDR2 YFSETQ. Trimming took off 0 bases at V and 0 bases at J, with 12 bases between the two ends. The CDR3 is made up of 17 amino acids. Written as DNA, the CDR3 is TGCGCCAGCAGCTTGGGAGGGCCAGGCGCGAACACCGGGGAGCTGTTTTTT. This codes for CASSLGGPGANTGELFF.

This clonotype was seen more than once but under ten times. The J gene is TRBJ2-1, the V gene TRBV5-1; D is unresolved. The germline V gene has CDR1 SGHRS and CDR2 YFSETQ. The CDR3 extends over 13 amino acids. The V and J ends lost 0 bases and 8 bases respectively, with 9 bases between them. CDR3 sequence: CASSLVIGDEQFF. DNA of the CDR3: TGCGCCAGCAGCTTGGTAATTGGGGATGAGCAGTTCTTC.

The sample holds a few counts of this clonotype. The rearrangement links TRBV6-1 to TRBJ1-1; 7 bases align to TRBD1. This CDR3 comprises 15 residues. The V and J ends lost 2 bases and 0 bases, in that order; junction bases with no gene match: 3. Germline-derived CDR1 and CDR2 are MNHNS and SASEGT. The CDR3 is CASSEQGQMNTEAFF. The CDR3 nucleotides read TGTGCCAGCAGTGAACAGGGACAGATGAACACTGAAGCTTTCTTT.